The source of this TCR beta chain is a study of metastatic and nonmetastatic thyroid tumors. Study at large: Malignant thyroid and benign thyroid patients provided blood and tumor or nodule tissue whose repertoires were compared. General study results and limits: It was reportedly found that TCR beta diversity was significantly higher in malignant thyroid tumors than in benign nodules, a difference seen in both blood and tumor samples.

At least ten counts were recorded for this clone. Its antigen is currently unknown. Germline CDR1 MNHEY, CDR2 SMNVEV (reference sequence). This CDR3 is built from 17 residues. With 5 bases removed from V and 3 bases from J, the gap between germline ends came to 22 bases. Thyroid surgery took place with no prior treatment in any patient. Original processing methods: A classifier of distant metastasis in papillary thyroid cancer was built from CDR3 differences (across clinicopathological groups). TCRdb re-analyzed the PCR reads through MiXCR. TCRdb's processing, not the authors' own work, is the source of the V and J calls. The sample lists about 50,000 clones, more than 20% occurring once.

The chain employs TRBV27 and TRBJ1-2; D is perhaps TRBD1 (6 bases). Sequenced material: blood. The sequence derives from a female donor with papillary thyroid cancer or a benign thyroid nodule (not recorded which). Some clones in this sample may be carry-over from other donors' samples. This CDR3 is CASSPLSGGGADYGYTF. DNA for the CDR3: TGTGCCAGCAGTCCTCTTTCCGGGGGGGGCGCGGACTATGGCTACACCTTC.